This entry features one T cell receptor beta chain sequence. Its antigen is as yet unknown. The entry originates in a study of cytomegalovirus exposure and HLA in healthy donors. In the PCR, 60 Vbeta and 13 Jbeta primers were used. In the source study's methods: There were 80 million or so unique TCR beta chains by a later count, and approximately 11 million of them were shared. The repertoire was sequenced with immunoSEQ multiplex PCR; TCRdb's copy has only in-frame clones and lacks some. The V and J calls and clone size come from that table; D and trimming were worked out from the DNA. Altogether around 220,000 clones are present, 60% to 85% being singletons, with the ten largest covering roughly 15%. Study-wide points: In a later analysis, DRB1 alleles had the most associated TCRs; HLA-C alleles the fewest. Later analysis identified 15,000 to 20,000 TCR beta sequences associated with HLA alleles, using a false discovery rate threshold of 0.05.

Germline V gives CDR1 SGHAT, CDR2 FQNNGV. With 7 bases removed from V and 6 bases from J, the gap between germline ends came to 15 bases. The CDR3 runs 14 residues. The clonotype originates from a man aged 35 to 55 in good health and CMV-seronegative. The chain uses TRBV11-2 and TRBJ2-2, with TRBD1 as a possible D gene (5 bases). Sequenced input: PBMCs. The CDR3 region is CASKLLIQAGELFF. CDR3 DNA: TGTGCCAGCAAACTACTCATACAGGCCGGGGAGCTGTTTTTT.